This T cell receptor (beta chain) derives from a study of CD8 T cells in ankylosing spondylitis. A remark on this clonotype: Its target is unknown. A junction boundary mismatches the germline segment, possibly from a read error.

Quantitative molecular-barcoded 5'-RACE generated the TCR beta libraries. A single record per CDR3 protein comes from TCRdb applying MiXCR to the 5' RACE reads. The sample gives 250,000 to 300,000 distinct CDR3 sequences, 20% of which show up once; under 8.5% is in the top ten. Study results and limitations: Peripheral blood held disease-linked clones only at relatively low frequency, and these were CD8+. It was reported that disease-linked clones were significantly enriched in matched ankylosing spondylitis synovial fluid.

This CDR3 has 15 residues. Germline lookup yields CDR1 MNHNS and CDR2 SASEGT. The specimen sequenced was blood, either unsorted or a sorted T cell fraction (not recorded which). The receptor was derived from a male donor with ankylosing spondylitis or in good health (not recorded which). The chain employs TRBV6-1 and TRBJ1-4; D is undetermined. Written as DNA, the CDR3 is TGTACCAGCATACGACCAGGAACAACTAATGAAAAACTGTTTTTT. Translation: CTSIRPGTTNEKLFF.